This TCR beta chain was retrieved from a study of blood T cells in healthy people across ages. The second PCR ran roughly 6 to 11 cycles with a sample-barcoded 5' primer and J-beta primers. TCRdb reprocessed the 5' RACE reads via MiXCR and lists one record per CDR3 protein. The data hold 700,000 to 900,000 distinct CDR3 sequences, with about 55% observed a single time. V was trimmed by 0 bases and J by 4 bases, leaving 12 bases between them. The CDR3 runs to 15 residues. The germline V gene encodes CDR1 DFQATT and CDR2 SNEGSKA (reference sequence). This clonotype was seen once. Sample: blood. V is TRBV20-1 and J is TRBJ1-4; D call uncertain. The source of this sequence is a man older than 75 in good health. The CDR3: CSARDERRDNEKLFF. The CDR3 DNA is TGCAGTGCTAGAGATGAGCGGCGGGATAATGAAAAACTGTTTTTT.